This T cell receptor beta chain comes out of a study of cytomegalovirus exposure and HLA in healthy donors. 13 Jbeta primers and 60 Vbeta primers were used for the PCR. Measured with immunoSEQ multiplex PCR; TCRdb has only the in-frame clones, and not every one. Of roughly 150,000 clones listed, around 75% are singletons. Findings and limits, study-wide: Across donors, sequencing depth was assumed by presence/absence analyses to be roughly uniform.

With respect to this clone: The target antigen is unknown.

Input material: PBMCs. The receptor was derived from a man in his forties in good health and CMV-seronegative.

The CDR3 bases are TGTGCCAGTAGTATGGACATAGGTAGTTCGCAGTATTTT. It yields the protein CASSMDIGSSQYF. This rearrangement joins TRBV19 to TRBJ2-3; tentative D call: TRBD1 (5 bases). The CDR3 contains 13 residues. V lost 3 bases and J 10 bases, leaving 14 bases between the germline ends. Germline V gene sequence: CDR1 LNHDA, CDR2 SQIVND (reference sequence). The entire variable domain, with the rest obtained from reference TRBV19 and TRBJ2-3, is as follows: DGGITQSPKYLFRKEGQNVTLSCEQNLNHDAMYWYRQDPGQGLRLIYYSQIVNDFQKGDIAEGYSVSREKKESFPLTVTSAQKNPTAFYLCASSMDIGSSQYFGPGTRLTVL.